What follows are 18 T cell receptor beta chains derived from one specimen sequenced in a study of blood T cells in healthy people across ages. Together with a sample-barcoded 5' primer, a J-beta primer mix was included in a second PCR lasting roughly 6 to 12 cycles. TCRdb re-called the 5' RACE reads through MiXCR, storing one row per CDR3 protein. The sample has some 930,000 distinct CDR3 sequences; about 29% are singletons. These data were likewise used in another study, on T cells of mothers and their children.

Sequencing input: blood. All receptors come from a woman between 40 and 55 years old in good health.

This chain uses TRBV20-1 with TRBJ2-3; 12 bases agree with TRBD2. V lost 5 bases, J lost 0 bases, and 3 bases stayed unmatched. CDR1 DFQATT and CDR2 SNEGSKA come from the germline V gene (reference sequence). The CDR3 sequence is 15 residues long. CDR3 nucleotides: TGCAGTGCTTCCGGGACTAGCGGGAGCACAGATACGCAGTATTTT. This translates into CSASGTSGSTDTQYF.

This clonotype was seen a handful of times. One junction end does not reproduce the germline sequence, and a read error may be involved. The genes are TRBV28 and TRBJ2-6, with D perhaps TRBD1 (5 bases). The CDR3 loop spans 15 amino acids. Germline-derived CDR1 and CDR2 are MDHEN and SYDVKM. The CDR3: CASSLRTPGANALTF. The DNA of the CDR3 is TGTGCCAGCAGTTTAAGGACACCTGGGGCCAACGCCCTGACTTTC. The full variable domain, completed using reference TRBV28 and TRBJ2-6, is DVKVTQSSRYLVKRTGEKVFLECVQDMDHENMFWYRQDPGLGLRLIYFSYDVKMKEKGDIPEGYSVSREKKERFSLILESASTNQTSMYLCASSLRTPGANALTFGAGSRLTVL.

In regard to this clonotype: A read error may be the cause here, since a much bigger clone is one base away. The chain is built from TRBV2 and TRBJ2-1; D is possibly TRBD1 or TRBD2 (6 bases each). The CDR3 spans 15 residues. Germline CDR1 SNHLY, CDR2 FYNNEI. The CDR3 DNA reads TGTGCCGGCAGTGTGGAGGGGGTGTTCATGAATGAGCAGTTCTTC. It specifies CAGSVEGVFMNEQFF.

This clonotype was counted at least ten times. In nucleotides, the CDR3 is TGCAGCGTTGAAGGGGGGTCAGGGCGGTCCTACGAGCAGTACTTC. This sequence encodes CSVEGGSGRSYEQYF. This chain connects TRBV29-1 to TRBJ2-7; tentatively, D is TRBD1 or TRBD2 (5 bases each). The CDR3 spans 15 residues. Germline-derived CDR1 and CDR2 are SQVTM and ANQGSEA. Trimming took off 1 base at V and 1 base at J, with 14 bases between the two ends.

The CDR3 sequence is CASSIGYLGTEAFF. CDR3 sequence (DNA): TGTGCCAGCAGCATAGGGTACCTGGGCACTGAAGCTTTCTTT. V and J are TRBV12-3 or TRBV12-4 and TRBJ1-1; D call uncertain. This CDR3 contains 14 residues. The V end was cut by 6 bases, the J end by 4 bases, with 15 bases between.

The chain carries TRBV20-1 and TRBJ2-5, with 7 bases identical to TRBD1. The CDR3 has 14 amino acids. CDR1 and CDR2 (germline): DFQATT, SNEGSKA (reference sequence). V gave up 6 bases and J gave up 3 bases; unmatched junction bases: 10. The CDR3 protein is CSAPPTGVEETQYF. CDR3 sequence (DNA): TGCAGTGCCCCCCCCACAGGGGTCGAAGAGACCCAGTACTTC.

This clonotype was seen only a few times. The J gene is TRBJ2-5, the V gene TRBV12-3 or TRBV12-4; the match to TRBD2 covers 13 bases. The V and J ends lost 5 bases and 5 bases, in that order; junction bases with no gene match: 8. There are 16 residues in the CDR3. The CDR3 region is CASSPYRTSGGETQYF. The CDR3 DNA follows: TGTGCCAGCAGTCCCTACCGGACTAGCGGGGGCGAGACCCAGTACTTC.

The V call is TRBV2, the J call TRBJ1-4, with 7 nucleotides matching TRBD1. V shed 8 bases, J shed 12 bases, and the junction held 24 bases outside the gene matches. The length of the CDR3 is 17 residues. Germline CDR1 reads SNHLY; CDR2 reads FYNNEI. This chain's CDR3 is CASLSGAGGEGSAELFF. As DNA, the CDR3 is TGTGCCAGCCTCTCCGGGGCAGGGGGGGAAGGTAGTGCGGAACTGTTTTTT.

The chain is built from TRBV30 and TRBJ2-3, with 11 bases lining up with TRBD2. Germline V gives CDR1 GTSNPN, CDR2 SVGIG (reference sequence). The V segment lost 2 bases and the J segment 0 bases; nucleotides outside the gene matches: 1. The CDR3 runs 15 residues. CDR3 protein: CAWSRTSGSTDTQYF. CDR3 nucleotides: TGTGCCTGGAGTCGGACTAGCGGGAGCACAGATACGCAGTATTTT.

This chain joins TRBV4-2 and TRBJ2-7; D remains ambiguous. The CDR3 extends over 14 amino acids. Trimming removed 2 bases at V and 0 bases at J, with 8 bases between. The germline V gene encodes CDR1 LGHNA and CDR2 YNFKEQ. The CDR3 loop reads CASSQSAPSYEQYF. CDR3 nucleotide sequence: TGTGCCAGCAGCCAATCGGCACCCTCCTACGAGCAGTACTTC.

This clonotype has just a few counts. The V call is TRBV6-4, the J call TRBJ1-5; a possible D gene is TRBD1 (5 bases). Trimming removed 4 bases from V and 6 bases from J, with 13 bases in between. The germline CDR1 and CDR2 sequences are MRHNA and SNTAGT. The CDR3 has 14 amino acids. CDR3 region: CASSAGGMSQPQHF. The DNA of the CDR3 is TGTGCCAGCAGTGCGGGGGGAATGAGTCAGCCCCAGCATTTT.

This clonotype appeared many times. This rearrangement joins TRBV12-3 or TRBV12-4 to TRBJ2-1; 14 positions match TRBD2. Trimming took 6 bases from V and 4 from J; bases not matched to a gene: 5. This CDR3 is 16 amino acids long. In DNA form, the CDR3 reads TGTGCCAGCAGGGGACTAGCGGGGGTGGATTACAATGAGCAGTTCTTC. This sequence encodes CASRGLAGVDYNEQFF.

This clonotype was counted a few times. V is TRBV27 and J is TRBJ1-1, with 11 nucleotides matching TRBD1. Germline lookup yields CDR1 MNHEY and CDR2 SMNVEV (reference sequence). With V trimmed by 7 bases and J by 0 bases, 7 bases remained unmatched. The CDR3 is made up of 16 amino acids. DNA for the CDR3: TGTGCCAGCACAGTGGGGACAGGGGGGCTGAACACTGAAGCTTTCTTT. Translation gives CASTVGTGGLNTEAFF.

CDR3 nucleotide sequence: TGTGCCAGCAGTCGGGGTAGGGGGAGGGAGCAGTTCTTC. This codes for CASSRGRGREQFF. This chain uses TRBV28 with TRBJ2-1; TRBD1 or TRBD2 may be the D gene (6 bases each). The V end was cut by 5 bases, the J end by 10 bases, with 15 bases between. Germline V lookup: CDR1 MDHEN, CDR2 SYDVKM. CDR3 length equals 13 residues.

This clonotype was found once. This may stem from a read error, because a much larger clone lies one nucleotide away. In DNA, the CDR3 is TGCGCCAGCAGCGTTGAGGCGGCCGGTCCCTACGAGCAGTTCTTC. Translation gives CASSVEAAGPYEQFF. The chain uses TRBV5-1 and TRBJ2-1; D call uncertain. CDR1 SGHRS and CDR2 YFSETQ come from the germline V gene. With 4 bases removed from V and 10 bases from J, the gap between germline ends came to 21 bases. CDR3 length: 15 residues. Full variable domain (remainder filled in from reference TRBV5-1 and TRBJ2-1): KAGVTQTPRYLIKTRGQQVTLSCSPISGHRSVSWYQQTPGQGLQFLFEYFSETQRNKGNFPGRFSGRQFSNSRSEMNVSTLELGDSALYLCASSVEAAGPYEQFFGPGTRLTVL.

This clonotype was counted many times. The chain employs TRBV29-1 and TRBJ1-2; perhaps TRBD1 as D (5 bases). Deletions cut 5 bases from V and 0 bases from J, with 13 bases between. Germline V gene data show CDR1 as SQVTM and CDR2 as ANQGSEA. This CDR3 has 14 residues. CDR3: CSVRGEVPNYGYTF. As DNA, the CDR3 is TGCAGCGTTCGGGGGGAGGTTCCTAACTATGGCTACACCTTC.

Only a few counts were recorded for this clonotype. The chain has TRBV15 and TRBJ2-7; D is tentatively TRBD1 or TRBD2 (5 bases each). This CDR3 spans 14 amino acids. Trimming removed 7 bases at V and 7 bases at J, with 20 bases between. From germline, CDR1 is LNHNV and CDR2 YYDKDF (reference sequence). Here the CDR3 reads CATTMAAGPGEQYF. DNA for the CDR3: TGTGCCACCACCATGGCGGCAGGGCCGGGAGAGCAGTACTTC.

This clonotype was detected a few times. The gene calls are TRBV15 and TRBJ2-1, with 11 bases matching TRBD2. Germline CDR1 LNHNV, CDR2 YYDKDF (reference sequence). The CDR3 has 16 residues. Trimming at V came to 2 bases and at J to 5 bases, leaving 5 bases not matched to a gene. CDR3 amino acids: CATSRSIAGGDNEQFF. For the CDR3, the DNA is TGTGCCACCAGCAGATCAATAGCGGGGGGGGACAATGAGCAGTTCTTC.